The 15 T cell receptor beta chains below were found in one sample sequenced in a study of T cells in localized non-small cell lung cancer. Using immunoSEQ multiplex PCR, the repertoire was profiled, and TCRdb retains in-frame clones only, with some absent. The sample has more than 100,000 clones, more than 70% seen once. The sample here was peripheral blood, taken before any cancer treatment. The source of these receptors is a female donor of 60 years or more with stage I lung adenocarcinoma.

J is TRBJ2-1 and V is TRBV11-2; 12 positions agree with TRBD2. This CDR3 is 15 amino acids long. Germline V lookup: CDR1 SGHAT, CDR2 FQNNGV. V trimming: 7 bases; J trimming: 4 bases; junction bases outside the gene matches: 5. The CDR3 DNA is TGTGCCAGCACCCCTAGCGGGAGGGGTTACAATGAGCAGTTCTTC. Amino acid sequence: CASTPSGRGYNEQFF.

V gene TRBV5-1 combines with J gene TRBJ2-1; 11 nucleotides agree with TRBD2. CDR3 length equals 16 residues. Germline assignment: CDR1 SGHRS and CDR2 YFSETQ. The V and J ends lost 4 bases and 4 bases, in that order; junction bases with no gene match: 7. For the CDR3, the DNA is TGCGCCAGCAGCATTCGTCTAGCGGGAGGTTACAATGAGCAGTTCTTC. Protein product: CASSIRLAGGYNEQFF.

This rearrangement joins TRBV28 to TRBJ1-5, with 10 bases fitting TRBD1. Looked up from germline, CDR1 is MDHEN and CDR2 is SYDVKM. The CDR3 runs to 15 residues. V shed 4 bases and J 9 bases; nucleotides not matched to a gene: 9. CDR3 DNA: TGTGCCAGCAGTTCTGGACAGGGGGACCTACGGCCCCAGCATTTT. This codes for CASSSGQGDLRPQHF.

V is TRBV4-2 and J is TRBJ2-3; D ambiguous. The CDR3 contains 15 residues. Between the trimmed V and J ends, which lost 0 bases and 8 bases, there was a span of 15 bases. Germline V gene lookup returns CDR1 LGHNA and CDR2 YNFKEQ. CDR3 in DNA: TGTGCCAGCAGCCAAGATTCGGACGAGCCCTCTACGCAGTATTTT. Translating gives CASSQDSDEPSTQYF.

V and J are TRBV5-6 and TRBJ1-5; possibly TRBD1 for D (5 bases). The germline V and J ends were trimmed by 0 bases and 2 bases, with 12 bases remaining between them. The CDR3 covers 16 residues. Germline assignment: CDR1 SGHDT and CDR2 YYEEEE. CDR3 nucleotides: TGTGCCAGCAGCTTGGGTGGGGCCGGGGGCAATCAGCCCCAGCATTTT. It codes for CASSLGGAGGNQPQHF.

The chain links TRBV29-1 to TRBJ2-7; possible D gene TRBD1, 6 bases. This CDR3 region has 14 residues. The V end lost 1 base, the J end lost 7 bases, and 17 bases lay between the germline ends. Germline assignment: CDR1 SQVTM and CDR2 ANQGSEA. Here the CDR3 DNA reads TGCAGCGTTGAAGCCGGGCTGGGGGCTGGGGAGCAGTACTTC. Translated: CSVEAGLGAGEQYF.

The chain uses TRBV7-3 and TRBJ2-2; D is undetermined. Germline CDR1 SGHTA, CDR2 FQGTGA. With 1 base removed from V and 7 bases from J, the gap between germline ends came to 7 bases. This CDR3 contains 13 residues. The CDR3 DNA reads as TGTGCCAGCAGCTTAAGCTCAGTCGGGGAGCTGTTTTTT. It yields the protein CASSLSSVGELFF.

The genes are TRBV2 and TRBJ1-5, with D hard to call. The CDR3 runs to 16 residues. Per germline, CDR1 SNHLY and CDR2 FYNNEI. Trimming removed 7 bases at V and 7 bases at J, with 23 bases between. DNA of the CDR3: TGTGCCAGCACCGGACGCGAGCCCCACAAGGGCCAGCCCCAGCATTTT. This sequence encodes CASTGREPHKGQPQHF. Full variable domain (missing parts from reference TRBV2 and TRBJ1-5): EPEVTQTPSHQVTQMGQEVILRCVPISNHLYFYWYRQILGQKVEFLVSFYNNEISEKSEIFDDQFSVERPDGSNFTLKIRSTKLEDSAMYFCASTGREPHKGQPQHFGDGTRLSIL.

The gene calls are TRBV18 and TRBJ2-4; TRBD1 matches 10 bases. Trimming cost V 5 bases and J 5 bases; bases outside gene matches: 6. From germline, CDR1 is KGHSH and CDR2 LQKENI. The CDR3 totals 15 residues. CDR3 sequence: CASSATGTGENIQYF. CDR3 DNA: TGTGCCAGCTCAGCCACCGGGACAGGGGAAAACATTCAGTACTTC.

The chain has TRBV19 and TRBJ1-1; D is unclear. This CDR3 region has 12 residues. CDR1 LNHDA and CDR2 SQIVND come from the germline V gene (reference sequence). Deletions cut 1 base from V and 7 bases from J, with 7 bases between. The CDR3 DNA sequence: TGTGCCAGTAGTATAGGGGGTGTTGAAGCTTTCTTT. It specifies CASSIGGVEAFF. Looking up the rest from reference TRBV19 and TRBJ1-1 gives the full variable domain: DGGITQSPKYLFRKEGQNVTLSCEQNLNHDAMYWYRQDPGQGLRLIYYSQIVNDFQKGDIAEGYSVSREKKESFPLTVTSAQKNPTAFYLCASSIGGVEAFFGQGTRLTVV.

The chain uses TRBV2 and TRBJ2-7; tentatively, D is TRBD2 (6 bases). Trimming took 7 bases from V and 4 from J, leaving 11 bases between them. This CDR3 is 12 amino acids long. Per germline, CDR1 SNHLY and CDR2 FYNNEI. The CDR3 nucleotides are TGTGCCAGCACGGAGGGGAGGTACGAGCAGTACTTC. Translated: CASTEGRYEQYF.

V and J are TRBV27 and TRBJ2-7, with TRBD2 as a possible D gene (6 bases). This CDR3 is 18 amino acids long. The V gene lost 5 bases and the J gene lost 0 bases, with 23 bases spanning the gap. Germline V lookup: CDR1 MNHEY, CDR2 SMNVEV (reference sequence). The CDR3: CASSARGFGTGSSYEQYF. In nucleotides, the CDR3 is TGTGCCAGCAGTGCCCGGGGGTTTGGTACGGGAAGCTCCTACGAGCAGTACTTC.

The genes are TRBV9 and TRBJ2-3; 12 nucleotides match TRBD1. The CDR3 covers 14 residues. The junction had 5 bases not matched to a gene; V was cut back by 0 bases and J by 12 bases. Germline lookup yields CDR1 SGDLS and CDR2 YYNGEE. The CDR3 loop reads CASSVGDRGRLQYF. The CDR3 DNA reads as TGTGCCAGCAGCGTAGGGGACAGGGGGCGACTCCAGTATTTT.

The count of this clone is one. The chain links TRBV28 to TRBJ2-2, with 7 nucleotides matching TRBD1. The CDR3 covers 15 residues. Germline V gene lookup returns CDR1 MDHEN and CDR2 SYDVKM. With V trimmed by 6 bases and J by 0 bases, 4 bases remained unmatched. The CDR3, as DNA: TGTGCCAGCAGAGGGACAGCTCCGAACACCGGGGAGCTGTTTTTT. Translating gives CASRGTAPNTGELFF.

This clone came up once. The chain uses TRBV5-6 and TRBJ2-2; 7 bases agree with TRBD1. CDR3 length: 13 residues. The germline V gene has CDR1 SGHDT and CDR2 YYEEEE. V trimming: 4 bases; J trimming: 7 bases; junction bases outside the gene matches: 4. The CDR3 DNA reads as TGTGCCAGCAGCCGACAGGGCTTCGGGGAGCTGTTTTTT. Protein: CASSRQGFGELFF.